Sequencing of this TCR beta chain was carried out in a study of T cell responses to AZD1222 COVID-19 vaccine. Assay: immunoSEQ multiplex PCR; the TCRdb copy retains only in-frame clones and omits some. The data show about 130,000 clones, over 75% seen once. The CDR3 spans 14 residues. The V gene lost 6 bases and the J gene lost 2 bases, with 14 bases spanning the gap. Germline CDR1 reads SGHDN; CDR2 reads FVKESK. Details on this clone: Its target is unknown.

General study findings and limits: Targeting of unmutated variant regions was reportedly seen in nearly half of spike-specific TCRs. Among the donors, most were white British and more were female, and clonal diversity was possibly underestimated.

The V gene is TRBV14, the J gene TRBJ2-7; D assignment may be TRBD1 or TRBD2 (5 bases each). Sequencing was performed on peripheral blood, taken on day 0 of AZD1222 vaccination. The source is an adult in good health. Written as DNA, the CDR3 is TGTGCCAGCAGTCCCGGGACGGGTGCCTACGAGCAGTACTTC. Its translation: CASSPGTGAYEQYF.